Listed below are T cell receptor beta chains from one sample, sequenced in a study of blood T cell repertoires in COVID-19. Clones were sequenced by immunoSEQ multiplex PCR, and TCRdb holds only the in-frame ones, with some missing. The sample shows about 220,000 clones, about 88% of them seen only once. Sequenced sample: PBMCs or T cells enriched from blood (not recorded which). The receptor source for this set is a woman aged 25 to 39 who had recovered from COVID-19. The CDR3 runs from the conserved cysteine through the conserved F or W. The D gene is left open where the match is weak. Only part of the rows carry a size: once, few, many, or a class if the clone is expanded.

d_gene: TRBD2; j_gene: TRBJ2-1; abundance: .; v_gene: TRBV6-4; CDR3nt: TGTGCCAGCGCCGGACTAGCGGGGGCGGGGAACAATGAGCAGTTCTTC; CDR3aa: CASAGLAGAGNNEQFF
d_gene: .; j_gene: TRBJ1-3; abundance: .; v_gene: TRBV27; CDR3nt: TGTGCCAGCAGTTCGAACGGGTTCTCTGGAAACACCATATATTTT; CDR3aa: CASSSNGFSGNTIYF
d_gene: TRBD1; j_gene: TRBJ2-7; abundance: once; v_gene: TRBV18; CDR3nt: TGTGCCAGCTCACCAAGGGACAGGGGACCTTACGAGCAGTACTTC; CDR3aa: CASSPRDRGPYEQYF
d_gene: .; j_gene: TRBJ1-5; abundance: .; v_gene: TRBV27; CDR3nt: TGTGCCAGCAGTTCTACAGCGGGCAATCAGCCCCAGCATTTT; CDR3aa: CASSSTAGNQPQHF
d_gene: .; j_gene: TRBJ2-3; abundance: few; v_gene: TRBV6-4; CDR3nt: TGTGCCAGCAGTGACTCAGCCACAGATACGCAGTATTTT; CDR3aa: CASSDSATDTQYF
d_gene: TRBD1; j_gene: TRBJ1-5; abundance: .; v_gene: TRBV27; CDR3nt: TGTGCCAGCTCCCCCGGACAGGGGGCCTGGCAGCCCCAGCATTTT; CDR3aa: CASSPGQGAWQPQHF
d_gene: .; j_gene: TRBJ2-5; abundance: .; v_gene: TRBV7-2; CDR3nt: TGTGCCAGCAGTCTTCTCCCCAAGGCGGCAGAGACCCAGTACTTC; CDR3aa: CASSLLPKAAETQYF
d_gene: .; j_gene: TRBJ2-2; abundance: .; v_gene: TRBV10-3; CDR3nt: TGTGCCATCAGTGGCGGGGGCGGGGCCGGGGAGCTGTTTTTT; CDR3aa: CAISGGGGAGELFF
d_gene: .; j_gene: TRBJ2-1; abundance: .; v_gene: TRBV4-1; CDR3nt: TGCGCCAGCAGCCAAGATGGTAGAGGGTACAATGAGCAGTTCTTC; CDR3aa: CASSQDGRGYNEQFF
d_gene: .; j_gene: TRBJ2-1; abundance: .; v_gene: TRBV13; CDR3nt: TGTGCCAGCAGCCTAGAAACAGGGAGCTCCTACAATGAGCAGTTCTTC; CDR3aa: CASSLETGSSYNEQFF
d_gene: .; j_gene: TRBJ1-2; abundance: .; v_gene: TRBV19; CDR3nt: TGTGCCAGTACGGAGGGGCCCTATGGCTACACCTTC; CDR3aa: CASTEGPYGYTF
d_gene: TRBD1; j_gene: TRBJ1-3; abundance: .; v_gene: TRBV7-2; CDR3nt: TGTGCCAGCAGCTTAGCGGACAGGGGATGGAACACCATATATTTT; CDR3aa: CASSLADRGWNTIYF
d_gene: .; j_gene: TRBJ2-1; abundance: few; v_gene: TRBV2; CDR3nt: TGTGCCACCGTGGAGACCACTATGCATGAGCAGTTCTTC; CDR3aa: CATVETTMHEQFF
d_gene: .; j_gene: TRBJ2-2; abundance: .; v_gene: TRBV7-3; CDR3nt: TGTGCCAGCAGAAATCTCGCCGGGGAGCTGTTTTTT; CDR3aa: CASRNLAGELFF
d_gene: .; j_gene: TRBJ2-2; abundance: .; v_gene: TRBV12-3/TRBV12-4; CDR3nt: TGTGCCAGCAGTACATTAGCAGCCGGGGAGCTGTTTTTT; CDR3aa: CASSTLAAGELFF
d_gene: TRBD2; j_gene: TRBJ2-7; abundance: .; v_gene: TRBV5-1; CDR3nt: TGCGCCAGCAGCTTGACCCAAACTAGCGGGGGGGAGGAGCAGTACTTC; CDR3aa: CASSLTQTSGGEEQYF
d_gene: .; j_gene: TRBJ2-7; abundance: .; v_gene: TRBV3-1/TRBV3-2; CDR3nt: TGTGCCAGCAGTAAGGACATCTCCTACGAGCAGTACTTC; CDR3aa: CASSKDISYEQYF
d_gene: .; j_gene: TRBJ1-2; abundance: .; v_gene: TRBV28; CDR3nt: TGTGCCAGCAGTCTTCCTACACAGCACTATGGCTACACCTTC; CDR3aa: CASSLPTQHYGYTF
d_gene: TRBD1; j_gene: TRBJ1-4; abundance: .; v_gene: TRBV5-5; CDR3nt: TGTGCCAGCAGCGGAGGGACAGATGCAACTAATGAAAAACTGTTTTTT; CDR3aa: CASSGGTDATNEKLFF
d_gene: .; j_gene: TRBJ1-2; abundance: .; v_gene: TRBV2; CDR3nt: TGTGCCAGCAGTGAAGCGCATGATCGGTTTGGCTACACCTTC; CDR3aa: CASSEAHDRFGYTF
d_gene: .; j_gene: TRBJ2-1; abundance: .; v_gene: TRBV19; CDR3nt: TGTGCCAGTAGTTCAAGGGGCAGTGAGCAGTTCTTC; CDR3aa: CASSSRGSEQFF
d_gene: TRBD2; j_gene: TRBJ2-5; abundance: once; v_gene: TRBV7-6; CDR3nt: TGTGCCAGCAGCTTAGGGACTAGCGGGGTGGAGACCCAGTACTTC; CDR3aa: CASSLGTSGVETQYF
d_gene: .; j_gene: TRBJ1-2; abundance: .; v_gene: TRBV4-1; CDR3nt: TGCGCCAGCAGCCAATTCACAGGGAGTTGGTCCAAAACTGGCTACACCTTC; CDR3aa: CASSQFTGSWSKTGYTF
d_gene: .; j_gene: TRBJ1-1; abundance: .; v_gene: TRBV5-1; CDR3nt: TGCGCCAGCAGCTTCCTCGGACAGACCTCCACTGAAGCTTTCTTT; CDR3aa: CASSFLGQTSTEAFF
d_gene: .; j_gene: TRBJ1-5; abundance: many; v_gene: TRBV10-3; CDR3nt: TGTGCCATCGGCCCAGACAATCAGCCCCAGCATTTT; CDR3aa: CAIGPDNQPQHF
d_gene: TRBD1; j_gene: TRBJ2-3; abundance: .; v_gene: TRBV7-8; CDR3nt: TGTGCCAGCAGCAAGCCGGGACAGGGTGACCTCACAGATACGCAGTATTTT; CDR3aa: CASSKPGQGDLTDTQYF
d_gene: .; j_gene: TRBJ2-5; abundance: .; v_gene: TRBV4-3; CDR3nt: TGCGCCAGCAGCCAAACAGGGACGGAAGAGACCCAGTACTTC; CDR3aa: CASSQTGTEETQYF
d_gene: .; j_gene: TRBJ2-1; abundance: .; v_gene: TRBV2; CDR3nt: TGTGCCAGCAGAGAAGACAGGTACAAATACAATGAGCAGTTCTTC; CDR3aa: CASREDRYKYNEQFF
d_gene: TRBD1; j_gene: TRBJ2-5; abundance: few; v_gene: TRBV4-3; CDR3nt: TGCGCCAGCAGCCAAACCCGCCTTAGACAGGGGTCGGAGACCCAGTACTTC; CDR3aa: CASSQTRLRQGSETQYF
d_gene: .; j_gene: TRBJ2-6; abundance: .; v_gene: TRBV10-3; CDR3nt: TGTGCCATCAGTGGGACAGTCAGAAAAGGGGCCAACGTCCTGACTTTC; CDR3aa: CAISGTVRKGANVLTF
d_gene: .; j_gene: TRBJ1-1; abundance: .; v_gene: TRBV6-2/TRBV6-3; CDR3nt: TGTGCCAGCAGTTACGAGGGCACTGAAGCTTTCTTT; CDR3aa: CASSYEGTEAFF
d_gene: .; j_gene: TRBJ2-3; abundance: .; v_gene: TRBV5-1; CDR3nt: TGCGCCAGCAGCTTTAGAGGGATTTACACAGATACGCAGTATTTT; CDR3aa: CASSFRGIYTDTQYF
d_gene: .; j_gene: TRBJ2-2; abundance: .; v_gene: TRBV19; CDR3nt: TGTGCCAGTACCAGGGGTCCCAACACCGGGGAGCTGTTTTTT; CDR3aa: CASTRGPNTGELFF
d_gene: TRBD1; j_gene: TRBJ2-7; abundance: .; v_gene: TRBV4-2; CDR3nt: TGTGCCAGCAGCCGGACAGGGGATACCTACGAGCAGTACTTC; CDR3aa: CASSRTGDTYEQYF
d_gene: TRBD2; j_gene: TRBJ2-2; abundance: .; v_gene: TRBV7-8; CDR3nt: TGTGCCAGCAGCTGGACTAGCGGGGGAACGGGAACCGGGGAGCTGTTTTTT; CDR3aa: CASSWTSGGTGTGELFF
d_gene: TRBD2; j_gene: TRBJ2-2; abundance: .; v_gene: TRBV4-2; CDR3nt: TGTGCCAGCAGCCCGCTAGCGGACACCGGGGAGCTGTTTTTT; CDR3aa: CASSPLADTGELFF
d_gene: TRBD1; j_gene: TRBJ2-1; abundance: once; v_gene: TRBV5-1; CDR3nt: TGCGCCAGCAGCCGGATTGTTGGACAGGGTGCCAATGAGCAGTTCTTC; CDR3aa: CASSRIVGQGANEQFF
d_gene: TRBD1; j_gene: TRBJ1-5; abundance: .; v_gene: TRBV6-5; CDR3nt: TGTGCCGGGGGACAGCTCAATCAGCCCCAGCATTTT; CDR3aa: CAGGQLNQPQHF
d_gene: TRBD2; j_gene: TRBJ2-2; abundance: few; v_gene: TRBV7-2; CDR3nt: TGTGCCAGCAGCTTTAGCGGGGACACCGGGGAGCTGTTTTTT; CDR3aa: CASSFSGDTGELFF
d_gene: TRBD2; j_gene: TRBJ2-1; abundance: once; v_gene: TRBV7-9; CDR3nt: TGTGCCAGCAGCCCGGGGACTAGCGGGGATAGCTCCTACAATGAGCAGTTCTTC; CDR3aa: CASSPGTSGDSSYNEQFF
d_gene: TRBD2; j_gene: TRBJ2-5; abundance: .; v_gene: TRBV2; CDR3nt: TGTGCCAGCAGTGAAACAGCGGGGGGTTGGGAGACCCAGTACTTC; CDR3aa: CASSETAGGWETQYF
d_gene: .; j_gene: TRBJ1-2; abundance: .; v_gene: TRBV4-3; CDR3nt: TGCGCCAGCAGCCAGTACAGGGTGGGCTATGGCTACACCTTC; CDR3aa: CASSQYRVGYGYTF
d_gene: .; j_gene: TRBJ2-7; abundance: .; v_gene: TRBV7-2; CDR3nt: TGTGCCAGCAGCTCAACAGGAGCCTCTCTCTACGAGCAGTACTTC; CDR3aa: CASSSTGASLYEQYF
d_gene: TRBD1; j_gene: TRBJ2-7; abundance: .; v_gene: TRBV6-5; CDR3nt: TGTGCCAGCAGCGACCGGGACAGCCTGGGCTACGAGCAGTACTTC; CDR3aa: CASSDRDSLGYEQYF
d_gene: .; j_gene: TRBJ1-6; abundance: once; v_gene: TRBV9; CDR3nt: TGTGCCAGCAGCGCCCACGTTGGGGCCCAGAGGTACTCACCCCTCCACTTT; CDR3aa: CASSAHVGAQRYSPLHF
d_gene: .; j_gene: TRBJ1-6; abundance: .; v_gene: TRBV11-2; CDR3nt: TGTGCCAGCAGCCCCTTTAGGGAGTGGGCCTATAATTCACCCCTCCACTTT; CDR3aa: CASSPFREWAYNSPLHF
d_gene: TRBD1; j_gene: TRBJ2-7; abundance: .; v_gene: TRBV6-5; CDR3nt: TGTGCCAGCAGTTACGGGACAGGGGGCGAGCAGTACTTC; CDR3aa: CASSYGTGGEQYF
d_gene: TRBD1; j_gene: TRBJ2-5; abundance: .; v_gene: TRBV11-2; CDR3nt: TGTGCCAGCAGCGAACCAGGGGGCCCAGAGACCCAGTACTTC; CDR3aa: CASSEPGGPETQYF
d_gene: .; j_gene: TRBJ2-7; abundance: .; v_gene: TRBV2; CDR3nt: TGTGCCAGCCTGACACTCCCGGGGGCCTACGAGCAGTACTTC; CDR3aa: CASLTLPGAYEQYF
d_gene: .; j_gene: TRBJ1-1; abundance: few; v_gene: TRBV18; CDR3nt: TGTGCCAGCTCACCACAACACCTAGAGACTGAAGCTTTCTTT; CDR3aa: CASSPQHLETEAFF
d_gene: TRBD2; j_gene: TRBJ2-7; abundance: .; v_gene: TRBV4-3; CDR3nt: TGCGCCAGCAGCCAATGGGCGGGGGGCCCCGGCGAGCAGTACTTC; CDR3aa: CASSQWAGGPGEQYF
d_gene: TRBD1; j_gene: TRBJ2-4; abundance: .; v_gene: TRBV15; CDR3nt: TGTGCCACCAGCAGAGATCCGGGACAGGCTGGGGGCATTCAGTACTTC; CDR3aa: CATSRDPGQAGGIQYF
d_gene: TRBD1; j_gene: TRBJ1-2; abundance: .; v_gene: TRBV19; CDR3nt: TGTGCCAGTAGTATGGGACAGGGTCGATATGGCTACACCTTC; CDR3aa: CASSMGQGRYGYTF
d_gene: TRBD1; j_gene: TRBJ2-5; abundance: .; v_gene: TRBV19; CDR3nt: TGTGCCAGTAGTATCACAGGGGAAAAGACCCAGTACTTC; CDR3aa: CASSITGEKTQYF
d_gene: .; j_gene: TRBJ2-7; abundance: .; v_gene: TRBV6-1; CDR3nt: TGTGCCAGCAGTGACCCGGGGGTCTACGAGCAGTACTTC; CDR3aa: CASSDPGVYEQYF
d_gene: .; j_gene: TRBJ1-2; abundance: few; v_gene: TRBV4-1; CDR3nt: TGCGCCAGCAGCCGCGGCCGGACAGATGACTATGGCTACACCTTC; CDR3aa: CASSRGRTDDYGYTF
d_gene: .; j_gene: TRBJ1-3; abundance: .; v_gene: TRBV9; CDR3nt: TGTGCCAGCAGCGTATGGGGGGGAAACTCTGGAAACACCATATATTTT; CDR3aa: CASSVWGGNSGNTIYF
d_gene: TRBD2; j_gene: TRBJ2-6; abundance: .; v_gene: TRBV7-6; CDR3nt: TGTGCCAGCAGCTTACTAGCGGGGGGGCTTGGGGCCAACGTCCTGACTTTC; CDR3aa: CASSLLAGGLGANVLTF
d_gene: TRBD1; j_gene: TRBJ2-7; abundance: .; v_gene: TRBV10-1; CDR3nt: TGCGCCAGCAGTGAACAGGGGGCGATGGTGCGGTACTTC; CDR3aa: CASSEQGAMVRYF